This TCR beta chain was sequenced in a study of blood T cell repertoires in COVID-19. Study-level background: Some COVID-19 samples were acute and others convalescent; all came from the United States, Italy and Spain.

V lost 7 bases, J lost 6 bases, and 6 bases stayed unmatched. The germline V gene has CDR1 MDHEN and CDR2 SYDVKM. CDR3 length: 14 amino acids. Original processing notes: Researchers report that nucleated cell counts were estimated from reference gene primer amplification. Libraries were prepared by immunoSEQ multiplex PCR; TCRdb keeps only in-frame clonotypes and omits some of them. That table furnishes V, J and clone size, whereas the DNA furnished D and trimming. The table has 310,000 or so clones, around 90% seen once. Cohorts were based on clinical histories the participants reported. The source of this sequence is a woman between 18 and 29 years old with acute COVID-19. Input material: PBMCs or T cells enriched from blood (not recorded which). This chain joins TRBV28 and TRBJ2-3; 11 bases are shared with TRBD2. In nucleotides, the CDR3 is TGTGCCAGCACCATAGCGGGAGGGCCGGATACGCAGTATTTT. It codes for CASTIAGGPDTQYF.